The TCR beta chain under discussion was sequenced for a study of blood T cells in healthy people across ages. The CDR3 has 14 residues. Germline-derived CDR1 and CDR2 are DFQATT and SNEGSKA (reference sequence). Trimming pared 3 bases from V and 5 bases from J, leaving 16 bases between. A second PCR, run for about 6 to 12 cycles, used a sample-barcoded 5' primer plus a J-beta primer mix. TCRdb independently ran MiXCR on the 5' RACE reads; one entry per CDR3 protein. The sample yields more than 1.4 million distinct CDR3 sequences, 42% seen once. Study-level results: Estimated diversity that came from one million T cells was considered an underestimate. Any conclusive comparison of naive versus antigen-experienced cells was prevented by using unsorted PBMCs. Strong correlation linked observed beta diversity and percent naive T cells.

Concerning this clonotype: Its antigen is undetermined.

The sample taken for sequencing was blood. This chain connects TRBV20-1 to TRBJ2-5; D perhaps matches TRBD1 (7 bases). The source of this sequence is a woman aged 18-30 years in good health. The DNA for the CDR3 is TGCAGTGCTAGGTTATCGACAGGGAGGGAGACCCAGTACTTC. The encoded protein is CSARLSTGRETQYF.